This T cell receptor (beta chain) was sequenced for a study of cytomegalovirus exposure and HLA in healthy donors. As concerns this clone: What it binds is unknown.

60 Vbeta and 13 Jbeta primers were used in PCR. The method was immunoSEQ multiplex PCR; TCRdb's version includes in-frame clones alone and lacks a portion of them. The data show more than 120,000 clones, approximately 83% seen once. In germline, CDR1 is MNHEY, CDR2 SVGAGI. Trimming took 0 bases from V and 5 from J; bases not matched to a gene: 10. The CDR3 covers 16 residues. Overall study findings and caveats: Excluded: some indistinguishable V segments such as TRBV6-2 and TRBV6-3.

The receptor was derived from a male donor in good health and CMV-seronegative. Sequenced material: PBMCs. V and J are TRBV6-5 and TRBJ2-7; 7 nucleotides align to TRBD2. The CDR3: CASSYSAVGGSHEQYF. The CDR3 DNA reads TGTGCCAGCAGTTACTCGGCGGTGGGCGGGAGCCACGAGCAGTACTTC.